The TCR beta chain under discussion was sequenced for a study of T cell responses to AZD1222 COVID-19 vaccine. Study information: Second doses were pooled across both intervals (about 4 or about 12 weeks).

Study-level findings and limits: Among vaccine-associated CD4 TCRs, coverage spanned spike, with dominance at 160-218 and 743-854. Nearly half of the spike-specific TCRs reportedly recognize variant regions that carry no mutations.

Using immunoSEQ multiplex PCR, the repertoire was profiled, and TCRdb retains in-frame clones only, with some absent. The sample consists of tens of thousands of clones, around 80% of them appearing once. This clone has just a few counts. Its target is not known. The receptor comes from an adult in good health. Here the sequenced sample was peripheral blood, taken on day 0 of AZD1222 vaccination.

CDR3 DNA: TGTGCCAGCAGCTGGACAGGGGGCACGAACACTGAAGCTTTCTTT. Protein: CASSWTGGTNTEAFF. V and J are TRBV11-2 and TRBJ1-1; the match to TRBD1 covers 11 bases. The germline V gene encodes CDR1 SGHAT and CDR2 FQNNGV. The CDR3 runs to 15 residues. V lost 4 bases to trimming and J lost 1 base; unmatched junction nucleotides: 2.